This T cell receptor (beta chain) appears in the sequencing data of a study of T cell repertoires in ileal Crohn's disease. Study-level results: High-frequency clones were more common in sorted CD8 than CD4 cells.

Specified time point: neoterminal ileum biopsy at postoperative endoscopy, about 6 months after surgery. This CDR3 comprises 15 residues. Trimming removed 6 bases from V and 4 bases from J, with 19 bases in between. CDR1 SGHTA and CDR2 FQGNSA come from the germline V gene. Points on this clone: What it binds is not known.

Per sample, roughly 470 nanograms of biopsy DNA were TCRB immunosequenced. Assay: immunoSEQ multiplex PCR; the TCRdb copy retains only in-frame clones and omits some. The table has 15,000 to 20,000 clones, around 70% seen once. The sequence came from an adult with Crohn's disease. The chain is built from TRBV7-2 and TRBJ2-7; D may be TRBD2 (7 bases). Sequencing used ileal tissue. The CDR3 loop reads CASRHDGGGGYEQYF. As DNA, the CDR3 is TGTGCCAGCAGACACGATGGGGGCGGGGGTTACGAGCAGTACTTC.